These 23 T cell receptor beta chains originate from one sample sequenced in a study of graft-versus-host responses after intestinal transplantation. Measured with immunoSEQ multiplex PCR; TCRdb has only the in-frame clones, and not every one. This sample has some 76,000 clones; around 87% occur once, and the top ten carry more than 7%. Antigens of these TCRs are unknown. Sequencing was performed on unstimulated CD8+ T cells sorted from spleen or lymph node cells, taken before transplant. These receptors were collected from a human donor who was the organ donor for an intestinal transplant.

The chain joins TRBV29-1 to TRBJ1-4, with TRBD1 identical over 10 bases. The CDR3 contains 13 residues. Germline V gene sequence: CDR1 SQVTM, CDR2 ANQGSEA. With V trimmed by 3 bases and J by 7 bases, 2 bases remained unmatched. CDR3 protein: CSVETGGGEKLFF. The CDR3 DNA sequence: TGCAGCGTTGAGACAGGGGGCGGTGAAAAACTGTTTTTT.

Details on this clone: The same CDR3 is also encoded by other DNA sequences in this sample. The chain recombines TRBV4-1 with TRBJ1-1; D gene ambiguous. V lost 1 base and J lost 0, with 6 bases in between. This CDR3 is built from 14 residues. Germline V gene sequence: CDR1 MGHRA, CDR2 YSYEKL. For the CDR3, the DNA is TGCGCCAGCAGCCAAGGGTCGATGAACACTGAAGCTTTCTTT. It codes for CASSQGSMNTEAFF.

J is TRBJ1-2 and V is TRBV7-9; the D is unclear. The CDR3 has 12 residues. CDR1 is SEHNR, CDR2 FQNEAQ, per germline (reference sequence). With 8 bases removed from V and 8 bases from J, the gap between germline ends came to 15 bases. The CDR3 DNA is TGTGCCAGCGTCTCGGAGGGTGAAGGCTACACCTTC. This translates into CASVSEGEGYTF.

The CDR3 region has the DNA TGTGCCAGCAGCGACCCGGGATGGGGGGGCGAAAAACTGTTTTTT. Translated: CASSDPGWGGEKLFF. V and J are TRBV7-9 and TRBJ1-4; TRBD1 might be the D (6 bases). The V gene's germline CDR1 is SEHNR and CDR2 FQNEAQ (reference sequence). The CDR3 is 15 amino acids. Deletions cut 5 bases from V and 8 bases from J, with 18 bases between.

The chain couples TRBV6-6 to TRBJ1-2, with a possible D match to TRBD1 (6 bases). CDR1 MNHNY and CDR2 SVGAGI come from the germline V gene (reference sequence). V gave up 0 bases and J gave up 7 bases, with 15 bases separating them. CDR3 length: 15 residues. As DNA, the CDR3 is TGTGCCAGCAGTTACTCGAATCGGGGGCGTATTGGCTACACCTTC. Translating gives CASSYSNRGRIGYTF.

The chain recombines TRBV28 with TRBJ1-1, with 8 positions matching TRBD1. J gave up 4 bases and V 5 bases, and 3 bases lay outside the gene matches. The CDR3 spans 13 residues. Germline CDR1 and CDR2: MDHEN and SYDVKM. The CDR3 reads CASSEQGGTEAFF. CDR3 nucleotide sequence: TGTGCCAGCAGTGAACAGGGGGGCACTGAAGCTTTCTTT.

This clone came up once. The chain uses TRBV19 and TRBJ2-6; the D gene could be TRBD1 or TRBD2 (5 bases each). The length of the CDR3 is 17 residues. Germline values: CDR1 LNHDA, CDR2 SQIVND (reference sequence). Between the trimmed V and J ends, which lost 1 base and 0 bases, there was a span of 10 bases. The CDR3 coding sequence is TGTGCCAGTAGTATAGGGGACCGGTACTCTGGGGCCAACGTCCTGACTTTC. This sequence encodes CASSIGDRYSGANVLTF.

The chain employs TRBV11-2 and TRBJ2-7; a weak D match, TRBD1 (5 bases). The CDR3 length is 15 residues. The germline V gene has CDR1 SGHAT and CDR2 FQNNGV. V lost 1 base and J lost 5, with 15 bases in between. The DNA of the CDR3 is TGTGCCAGCAGCTTAGCTCGACAGCCGATTAACGAGCAGTACTTC. This gives the protein CASSLARQPINEQYF.

At least ten counts were recorded for this clone. This rearrangement joins TRBV10-3 to TRBJ1-2, with D unresolved. V was clipped by 7 bases and J by 4 bases, with 13 bases between them. The CDR3 totals 13 residues. CDR1 is ENHRY and CDR2 is SYGVKD in the germline V gene. The CDR3 loop is CAIKVTNTYGYTF. CDR3 coding DNA: TGTGCCATCAAGGTGACAAACACCTATGGCTACACCTTC.

CDR3 residues: CASSLFPSGSTDTQYF. CDR3 sequence (DNA): TGTGCCAGCAGCTTATTCCCCTCCGGCAGCACAGATACGCAGTATTTT. The chain couples TRBV7-9 to TRBJ2-3; no reliable D call. V lost 2 bases to trimming and J lost 0 bases, with 12 bases between them. Germline loops: CDR1 SEHNR, CDR2 FQNEAQ (reference sequence). This CDR3 has 16 residues.

The chain has TRBV28 and TRBJ1-1; D is possibly TRBD1 (5 bases). There are 11 residues in the CDR3. The V gene's germline CDR1 is MDHEN and CDR2 SYDVKM. The germline V and J ends were trimmed by 4 bases and 5 bases, with 5 bases remaining between them. The CDR3 spells CASSWGTEAFF. The CDR3 region has the DNA TGTGCCAGCAGTTGGGGGACTGAAGCTTTCTTT.

The J gene is TRBJ2-7, the V gene TRBV9; 7 nucleotides agree with TRBD2. CDR3 length: 16 residues. Trimming at V came to 5 bases and at J to 3 bases, leaving 14 bases not matched to a gene. CDR1 is SGDLS and CDR2 is YYNGEE in the germline V gene. CDR3 sequence: CASSLEGLADVYEQYF. DNA for the CDR3: TGTGCCAGCAGTCTAGAGGGGCTAGCGGACGTCTACGAGCAGTACTTC. Complete variable domain (other parts from reference TRBV9 and TRBJ2-7): DSGVTQTPKHLITATGQRVTLRCSPRSGDLSVYWYQQSLDQGLQFLIQYYNGEERAKGNILERFSAQQFPDLHSELNLSSLELGDSALYFCASSLEGLADVYEQYFGPGTRLTVT.

The rearrangement links TRBV30 to TRBJ1-5; perhaps TRBD1 as D (5 bases). V was clipped by 0 bases and J by 7 bases, with 13 bases between them. The CDR3 length is 14 residues. Germline V gives CDR1 GTSNPN, CDR2 SVGIG (reference sequence). CDR3 nucleotide sequence: TGTGCCTGGAGTGTAGGGCAGGGATTACAGCCCCAGCATTTT. Encoded protein: CAWSVGQGLQPQHF.

This rearrangement joins TRBV21-1 to TRBJ1-3. TRBV21-1 is listed as a pseudogene. The CDR3 extends over 13 amino acids. CDR3 in DNA: TGTGCCAGCAGCAAAGTGGGGTCGTCGGCCATATATTTT. Translated: CASSKVGSSAIYF.

V usage is TRBV7-6 and J usage is TRBJ1-4; D unclear. From germline, CDR1 is SGHVS and CDR2 FNYEAQ. Trimming cost V 1 base and J 6 bases, with 15 bases left between them. The CDR3 contains 16 residues. CDR3 in amino acids: CASSLVSPAVDEKLFF. The CDR3 nucleotides read TGTGCCAGCAGCTTAGTATCTCCAGCAGTGGATGAAAAACTGTTTTTT.

The J gene is TRBJ2-3, the V gene TRBV6-4, with 7 bases matching TRBD2. The V gene end was trimmed by 4 bases and the J gene end by 2 bases; junction bases not matched to a gene: 6. The CDR3 loop spans 15 amino acids. CDR1 is MRHNA and CDR2 is SNTAGT in the germline V gene. CDR3 DNA sequence: TGTGCCAGCAGTGGGGCAGCGGGGACCACAGATACGCAGTATTTT. Amino acids: CASSGAAGTTDTQYF.

This sequence joins TRBV27 and TRBJ2-5; no firm D call. CDR1 and CDR2 (germline): MNHEY, SMNVEV (reference sequence). The CDR3 has 13 residues. V lost 3 bases, J lost 5 bases, and 10 bases lay in between. In DNA form, the CDR3 reads TGTGCCAGCAGTTTGAGTAGTATTGAGACCCAGTACTTC. This codes for CASSLSSIETQYF.

This chain links TRBV5-4 with TRBJ1-1; 7 bases are shared with TRBD1. V shed 3 bases and J 6 bases; nucleotides not matched to a gene: 8. The CDR3 consists of 14 residues. Looked up from germline, CDR1 is SGHNT and CDR2 is YYREEE (reference sequence). CDR3 loop: CASSSYRGFAEAFF. CDR3 nucleotide sequence: TGTGCCAGCAGCTCTTACAGGGGTTTCGCTGAAGCTTTCTTT.

The chain uses TRBV25-1 and TRBJ2-7; D not certain. The CDR3 sequence is 12 residues long. CDR1 and CDR2 (germline): MGHDK, SYGVNS. V lost 4 bases and J lost 4, with 8 bases in between. CDR3 residues: CASSVSGYEQYF. Here the CDR3 DNA reads TGTGCCAGCAGTGTATCGGGTTACGAGCAGTACTTC.

The chain carries TRBV5-1 and TRBJ2-1; 7 nucleotides agree with TRBD1. Looked up from germline, CDR1 is SGHRS and CDR2 is YFSETQ. The trim removed 4 bases at V and 5 bases at J, leaving 6 bases unmatched. The CDR3 runs to 14 residues. This CDR3 is CASSTGTDHNEQFF. CDR3 nucleotides: TGCGCCAGCAGCACTGGGACAGATCACAATGAGCAGTTCTTC.

The chain employs TRBV6-5 and TRBJ2-3; 8 positions agree with TRBD2. The CDR3 has 13 amino acids. Per germline, CDR1 MNHEY and CDR2 SVGAGI. V was clipped by 8 bases and J by 2 bases; unmatched bases: 3. Here the CDR3 reads CASGTRVTDTQYF. CDR3 in DNA: TGTGCCAGCGGGACTAGAGTCACAGATACGCAGTATTTT.

The chain has TRBV5-1 and TRBJ2-5; 10 nucleotides match TRBD1. Germline V CDR1 and CDR2: SGHRS, YFSETQ. CDR3 length: 15 amino acids. With 4 bases clipped from V and 5 bases from J, the junction kept 8 bases outside the gene matches. The DNA for the CDR3 is TGCGCCAGCAGCCCGACAGGGGGCGCGGGTGAGACCCAGTACTTC. Translated, it gives CASSPTGGAGETQYF.

This clone was counted between two and nine times. The chain links TRBV6-1 to TRBJ1-6; D ambiguous. This CDR3 spans 19 amino acids. CDR1 is MNHNS, CDR2 SASEGT, per germline. Deletions cut 3 bases from V and 4 bases from J, with 22 bases between. The CDR3 is CASSDYLTTGISYNSPLHF. CDR3 DNA sequence: TGTGCCAGCAGTGACTACCTCACGACGGGAATTTCATATAATTCACCCCTCCACTTT.